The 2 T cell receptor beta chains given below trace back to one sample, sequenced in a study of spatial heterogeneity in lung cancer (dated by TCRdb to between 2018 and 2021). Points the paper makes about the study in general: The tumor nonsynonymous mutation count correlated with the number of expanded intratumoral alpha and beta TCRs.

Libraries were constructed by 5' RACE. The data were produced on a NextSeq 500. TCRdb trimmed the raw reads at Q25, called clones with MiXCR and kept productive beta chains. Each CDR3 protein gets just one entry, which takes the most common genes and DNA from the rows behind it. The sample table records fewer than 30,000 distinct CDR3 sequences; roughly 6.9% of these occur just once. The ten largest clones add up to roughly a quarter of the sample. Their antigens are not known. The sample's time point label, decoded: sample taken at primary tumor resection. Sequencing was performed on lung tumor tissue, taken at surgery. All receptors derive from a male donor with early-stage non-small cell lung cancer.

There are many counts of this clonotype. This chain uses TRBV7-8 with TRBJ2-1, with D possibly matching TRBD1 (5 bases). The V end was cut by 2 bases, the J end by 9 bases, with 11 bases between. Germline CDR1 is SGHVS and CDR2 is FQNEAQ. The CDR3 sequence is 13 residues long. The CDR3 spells CASSLRQGGEQFF. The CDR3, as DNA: TGTGCCAGCAGCTTAAGGCAGGGCGGTGAGCAGTTCTTC.

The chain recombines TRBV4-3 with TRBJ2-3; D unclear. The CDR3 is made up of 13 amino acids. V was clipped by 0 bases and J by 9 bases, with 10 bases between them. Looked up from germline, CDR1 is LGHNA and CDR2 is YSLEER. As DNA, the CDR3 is TGCGCCAGCAGCCAAGATAACCACCCAACGCAGTATTTT. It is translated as CASSQDNHPTQYF.